Listed below are T cell receptor beta chains from one sample, sequenced in a study of cytomegalovirus exposure and HLA in healthy donors. Measured with immunoSEQ multiplex PCR; TCRdb has only the in-frame clones, and not every one. The sample carries hundreds of thousands of clones, roughly 80% recorded once. Sequencing was carried out using PBMCs. These receptors all come from a girl aged 5-17 years in good health and CMV-seronegative. Both conserved end residues are part of each CDR3. D genes are given only for firm matches. Clone size appears in some rows only: once, few, many, or a class for an expanded clone.

D gene,J gene,V gene,clone size,CDR3 protein,CDR3 DNA
-,TRBJ2-1,TRBV6-5,-,CASSSNRAHFFCEQFF,TGTGCCAGCAGTTCCAACCGCGCGCACTTCTTTTGTGAGCAGTTCTTC
-,TRBJ1-2,TRBV5-1,few,CASSFSGVNYGYTF,TGCGCCAGCAGCTTCTCAGGGGTTAACTATGGCTACACCTTC
TRBD2,TRBJ2-1,TRBV25-1,-,CASRDTSGGAHEQFF,TGTGCCAGCAGAGACACTAGCGGGGGGGCACATGAGCAGTTCTTC
-,TRBJ1-5,TRBV28,-,CAGYRSNSNQPQHF,TGTGCCGGCTATCGGAGTAATAGCAATCAGCCCCAGCATTTT
TRBD2,TRBJ2-1,TRBV19,-,CASSFLTGGLGHEQFF,TGTGCCAGTAGCTTCTTAACGGGGGGGCTGGGTCATGAGCAGTTCTTC
-,TRBJ2-3,TRBV28,few,CASSLRGGADTQYF,TGTGCCAGCAGTTTAAGGGGTGGAGCAGATACGCAGTATTTT
-,TRBJ2-7,TRBV20-1,-,CSARDLREQYF,TGCAGTGCTAGAGATCTGCGCGAGCAGTACTTC
TRBD2,TRBJ2-1,TRBV10-2,-,CASSMGLRANDEQFF,TGCGCCAGCAGTATGGGACTACGCGCCAACGATGAGCAGTTCTTC
-,TRBJ2-7,TRBV7-2,-,CASSLTPPREQYF,TGTGCCAGCAGCTTAACCCCCCCTCGGGAGCAGTACTTC
-,TRBJ2-5,TRBV5-1,-,CASSFLEETQYF,TGCGCCAGCAGCTTCCTTGAAGAGACCCAGTACTTC
-,TRBJ1-1,TRBV28,few,CASSLLYQLNTEAFF,TGTGCCAGCAGTTTGCTTTACCAGTTGAACACTGAAGCTTTCTTT
TRBD1,TRBJ2-5,TRBV9,-,CASSVGDRPPKTQYF,TGTGCCAGCAGCGTCGGGGACAGGCCCCCTAAGACCCAGTACTTC
-,TRBJ2-7,TRBV5-1,-,CASSSLPMQGPYEQYF,TGCGCCAGCAGCTCGCTACCGATGCAGGGGCCGTACGAGCAGTACTTC
-,TRBJ1-1,TRBV28,-,CASSLGWKGTEAFF,TGTGCCAGCAGCCTCGGGTGGAAAGGCACTGAAGCTTTCTTT
TRBD2,TRBJ2-5,TRBV18,once,CASSSAGAVGETQYF,TGTGCCAGCTCATCAGCGGGGGCCGTGGGAGAGACCCAGTACTTC
TRBD1,TRBJ1-1,TRBV30,-,CAWDRARSTEAFF,TGTGCCTGGGACAGGGCCCGAAGCACTGAAGCTTTCTTT
-,TRBJ1-4,TRBV7-2,-,CASRLRGPTGEKLFF,TGTGCCAGCAGGCTTAGGGGTCCGACAGGAGAAAAACTGTTTTTT
TRBD1,TRBJ1-1,TRBV27,once,CASSFGQVAFF,TGTGCCAGCAGTTTTGGACAGGTTGCTTTCTTT
-,TRBJ1-2,TRBV18,-,CASSPPSGIMDGYTF,TGTGCCAGCTCACCACCCAGCGGGATTATGGATGGCTACACCTTC
TRBD1,TRBJ2-1,TRBV2,-,CARSDRDKGYEQFF,TGTGCCAGATCCGACAGGGATAAGGGGTATGAGCAGTTCTTC
-,TRBJ1-2,TRBV28,-,CASSLAAARGGGYTF,TGTGCCAGCAGTTTAGCGGCAGCAAGGGGTGGGGGCTACACCTTC
-,TRBJ2-1,TRBV7-2,-,CASSLGSTYNEQFF,TGTGCCAGCAGCTTAGGTTCTACCTACAATGAGCAGTTCTTC
-,TRBJ2-7,TRBV2,-,CASQIHPSGKSSYEQYF,TGTGCCAGCCAAATTCACCCCTCCGGGAAGAGCTCCTACGAGCAGTACTTC
TRBD1,TRBJ1-2,TRBV4-3,-,CASSQDTGGLDGYTF,TGCGCCAGCAGCCAAGACACAGGGGGCTTGGATGGCTACACCTTC
TRBD1,TRBJ1-2,TRBV28,-,CASRGTGGAVYGYTF,TGTGCCAGCAGGGGGACAGGGGGCGCAGTCTATGGCTACACCTTC
-,TRBJ2-1,TRBV13,-,CASTSRRVASYNEQFF,TGTGCCAGCACGTCAAGGCGGGTAGCTTCCTACAATGAGCAGTTCTTC
TRBD1,TRBJ1-4,TRBV28,-,CASGQDNEKLFF,TGTGCCAGCGGACAGGATAATGAAAAACTGTTTTTT
TRBD1,TRBJ1-2,TRBV9,-,CASSTGQRHGYTF,TGTGCCAGCAGCACGGGACAGCGGCATGGCTACACCTTC
-,TRBJ1-5,TRBV28,-,CASSPIIGGARLLQPQHF,TGTGCCAGCAGCCCCATTATTGGGGGGGCAAGGTTACTTCAGCCCCAGCATTTT
TRBD1,TRBJ2-6,TRBV11-2,-,CASSLDRVGANVLTF,TGTGCCAGCAGCCTAGACAGGGTTGGGGCCAACGTCCTGACTTTC
-,TRBJ1-2,TRBV6-1,-,CASSDRSSNYGYTF,TGTGCCAGCAGTGACAGGTCATCTAACTATGGCTACACCTTC
TRBD2,TRBJ2-5,TRBV7-9,once,CASSLTSGSGETQYF,TGTGCCAGCAGCTTAACTAGCGGGAGTGGAGAGACCCAGTACTTC
-,TRBJ1-5,TRBV7-6,-,CASSLATGQPQHF,TGTGCCAGCAGCTTAGCTACCGGTCAGCCCCAGCATTTT
TRBD1,TRBJ1-2,TRBV27,-,CASADRGYGYTF,TGTGCCAGCGCCGACAGGGGCTATGGCTACACCTTC
-,TRBJ1-2,TRBV4-2,-,CASSQERVANYGYTF,TGTGCCAGCAGCCAAGAAAGAGTAGCTAACTATGGCTACACCTTC
TRBD1,TRBJ1-5,TRBV27,-,CASRPQGDWGNQPQHF,TGTGCCAGCAGGCCTCAGGGGGACTGGGGCAATCAGCCCCAGCATTTT
TRBD1,TRBJ1-2,TRBV4-3,-,CASSQGVGTGEGYTF,TGCGCCAGCAGCCAAGGGGTCGGGACAGGGGAAGGCTACACCTTC
-,TRBJ1-1,TRBV27,-,CASGRGEAFF,TGTGCCAGCGGACGGGGTGAAGCTTTCTTT
-,TRBJ1-2,TRBV28,-,CASSLTGFGYYGYTF,TGTGCCAGCAGTTTAACAGGGTTCGGATACTATGGCTACACCTTC
-,TRBJ2-7,TRBV7-6,-,CASSLEGSFTYEQYF,TGTGCCAGCAGCTTAGAAGGGAGCTTCACCTACGAGCAGTACTTC
-,TRBJ2-3,TRBV11-3,-,CASSLRSGADTQYF,TGTGCCAGCAGCTTACGGTCGGGGGCAGATACGCAGTATTTT
-,TRBJ2-7,TRBV11-1,-,CASSPGDGIGEQYF,TGTGCCAGCAGCCCCGGGGATGGAATCGGCGAGCAGTACTTC
-,TRBJ1-1,TRBV14,once,CASSSYIRTEAFF,TGTGCCAGCAGCTCCTATATACGGACTGAAGCTTTCTTT
-,TRBJ1-6,TRBV6-1,-,CASSESEGGNSPLHF,TGTGCCAGCAGTGAATCGGAGGGGGGGAATTCACCCCTCCACTTT
TRBD1,TRBJ1-1,TRBV27,-,CASSVTGGDTLEMAFF,TGTGCCAGCAGTGTCACAGGGGGCGATACATTAGAAATGGCTTTCTTT
-,TRBJ1-1,TRBV19,-,CASSILSGGREAFF,TGTGCCAGTAGTATATTATCCGGGGGGAGAGAGGCTTTCTTT
TRBD1,TRBJ1-5,TRBV6-5,few,CASSLTGGAGNQPQHF,TGTGCCAGCAGTTTGACAGGGGGCGCGGGCAATCAGCCCCAGCATTTT
TRBD2,TRBJ2-2,TRBV5-5,few,CASTGLVTGELFF,TGTGCCAGCACGGGACTAGTTACCGGGGAGCTGTTTTTT
-,TRBJ2-7,TRBV4-1,few,CASSQESGGAYEQYF,TGCGCCAGCAGCCAAGAGTCCGGCGGGGCCTACGAGCAGTACTTC
TRBD1,TRBJ2-1,TRBV2,-,CASRADRGGYNEQFF,TGTGCCAGCAGGGCAGACAGGGGGGGCTACAATGAGCAGTTCTTC
-,TRBJ2-2,TRBV11-3,-,CASSLDPRRGGELFF,TGTGCCAGCAGCTTAGATCCCCGCCGGGGCGGGGAGCTGTTTTTT
-,TRBJ1-1,TRBV14,-,CASSPLEAFF,TGTGCCAGCAGCCCTCTTGAAGCTTTCTTT
-,TRBJ1-2,TRBV6-5,-,CASSYSRLPREGYTF,TGTGCCAGCAGTTACTCTCGGCTTCCCAGGGAAGGCTACACCTTC
-,TRBJ1-1,TRBV5-4,-,CASSLESGWTEAFF,TGTGCCAGCAGCTTGGAGTCAGGGTGGACTGAAGCTTTCTTT